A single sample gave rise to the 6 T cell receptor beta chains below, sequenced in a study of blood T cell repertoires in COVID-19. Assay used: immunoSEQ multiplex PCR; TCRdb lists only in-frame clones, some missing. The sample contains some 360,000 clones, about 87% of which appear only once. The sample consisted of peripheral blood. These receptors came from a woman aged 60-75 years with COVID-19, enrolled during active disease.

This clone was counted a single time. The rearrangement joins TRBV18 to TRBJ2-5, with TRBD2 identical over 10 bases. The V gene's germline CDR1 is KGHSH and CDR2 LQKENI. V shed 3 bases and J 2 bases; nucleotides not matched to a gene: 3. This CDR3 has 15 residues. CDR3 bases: TGTGCCAGCTCACCCCGAGCGGGGGGGCAAGAGACCCAGTACTTC. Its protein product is CASSPRAGGQETQYF.

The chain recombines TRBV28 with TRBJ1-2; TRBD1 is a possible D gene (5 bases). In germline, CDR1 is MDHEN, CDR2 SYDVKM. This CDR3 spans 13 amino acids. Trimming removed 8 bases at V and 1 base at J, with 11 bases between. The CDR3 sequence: CASGQTVNYGYTF. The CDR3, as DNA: TGTGCCAGCGGCCAGACAGTTAACTATGGCTACACCTTC.

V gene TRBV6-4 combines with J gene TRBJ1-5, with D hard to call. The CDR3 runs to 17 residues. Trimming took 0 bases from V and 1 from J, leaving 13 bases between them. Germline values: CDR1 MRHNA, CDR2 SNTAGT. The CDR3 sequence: CASSDSKLSGSNQPQHF. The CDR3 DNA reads TGTGCCAGCAGTGACTCGAAATTATCGGGAAGCAATCAGCCCCAGCATTTT.

The CDR3 is CASSPPTGNNEKLFF. The CDR3 nucleotides read TGCGCCAGCAGCCCCCCGACAGGCAATAATGAAAAACTGTTTTTT. The chain recombines TRBV4-1 with TRBJ1-4, with D possibly matching TRBD1 (6 bases). The germline gives CDR1 MGHRA, CDR2 YSYEKL. This CDR3 is built from 15 residues. The ends were cut back, 4 bases at V and 4 bases at J, with 13 bases in the middle.

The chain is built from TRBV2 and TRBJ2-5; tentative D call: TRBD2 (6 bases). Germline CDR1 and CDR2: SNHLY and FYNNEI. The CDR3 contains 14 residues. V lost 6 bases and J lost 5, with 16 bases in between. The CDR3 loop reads CASRATSYGETQYF. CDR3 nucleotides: TGTGCCAGCAGAGCTACTAGCTACGGGGAGACCCAGTACTTC.

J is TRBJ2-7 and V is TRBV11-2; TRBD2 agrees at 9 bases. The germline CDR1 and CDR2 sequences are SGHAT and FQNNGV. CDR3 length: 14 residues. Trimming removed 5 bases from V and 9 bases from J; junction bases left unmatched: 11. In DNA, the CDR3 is TGTGCCAGCAGCGGGACTAGCCCCATTAGCAGGCAGTACTTC. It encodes CASSGTSPISRQYF.